The 18 T cell receptor beta chains presented below share a single source sample, sequenced in a study of beta chain features in type 1 diabetes. Every bit of the isolated RNA underwent reverse transcription, so sequencing read expressed TCRB transcripts. Clones were sequenced by immunoSEQ multiplex PCR, and TCRdb holds only the in-frame ones, with some missing. The data hold about 340,000 clones, with 8% observed a single time. Sequencing was done on a sample of central memory CD4+ T cells from blood. The receptors derive from a woman younger than 35 in good health.

This clone turned up a few times. Other DNA sequences in the same sample also yield this CDR3. V gene TRBV29-1 combines with J gene TRBJ2-1, with D unresolved. The V gene lost 6 bases and the J gene lost 6 bases, with 9 bases spanning the gap. There are 11 residues in the CDR3. Germline values: CDR1 SQVTM, CDR2 ANQGSEA. The CDR3 DNA follows: TGCAGCGTCGGACGGAGCAATGAGCAGTTCTTC. This codes for CSVGRSNEQFF.

This clone was found many times. The chain is built from TRBV29-1 and TRBJ2-3; the match to TRBD2 covers 10 bases. Germline V gene data show CDR1 as SQVTM and CDR2 as ANQGSEA. The junction had 9 bases not matched to a gene; V was cut back by 4 bases and J by 14 bases. CDR3 size: 12 residues. CDR3 sequence reads: CSVAPLAGDAYF. The CDR3 coding sequence is TGCAGCGTTGCTCCCCTAGCGGGAGATGCGTATTTT.

This clone was recorded a few times. V gene TRBV5-1 combines with J gene TRBJ2-2, with 7 bases matching TRBD2. The length of the CDR3 is 14 residues. Germline CDR1 and CDR2: SGHRS and YFSETQ. Unmatched junction bases numbered 4, after V lost 1 base and J lost 7 bases. Here the CDR3 DNA reads TGCGCCAGCAGCTTGCAGACTAGCAGCGGGGAGCTGTTTTTT. Residues: CASSLQTSSGELFF.

The chain employs TRBV5-6 and TRBJ2-2, with D perhaps being TRBD1 or TRBD2 (5 bases each). The germline V gene has CDR1 SGHDT and CDR2 YYEEEE. Trimming left V 0 bases short and J 4 bases short, with 13 bases between. The CDR3 length is 16 residues. CDR3 loop: CASSLVGRAGTGELFF. The CDR3 nucleotides read TGTGCCAGCAGCTTGGTCGGCAGGGCGGGCACCGGGGAGCTGTTTTTT.

This clone was recorded at least ten times. The rearrangement joins TRBV10-3 to TRBJ2-2; D gene unclear. Germline V gene data show CDR1 as ENHRY and CDR2 as SYGVKD. The V gene lost 11 bases and the J gene lost 0 bases, with 4 bases spanning the gap. The CDR3 extends over 11 amino acids. The CDR3 DNA reads TGTGCCCACTCGAACACCGGGGAGCTGTTTTTT. It yields the protein CAHSNTGELFF.

This clone was observed a handful of times. V usage is TRBV6-1 and J usage is TRBJ2-7, with 14 bases that match TRBD2. This CDR3 has 16 amino acids. Germline loops: CDR1 MNHNS, CDR2 SASEGT. With V trimmed by 4 bases and J by 2 bases, 4 bases remained unmatched. CDR3 protein: CASSAGTSGRTYEQYF. CDR3 coding DNA: TGTGCCAGCAGTGCCGGGACTAGCGGGAGAACCTACGAGCAGTACTTC.

The chain's CDR3 is CASSQGVGGSSYNEQFF. As DNA, the CDR3 is TGCGCCAGCAGCCAAGGGGTCGGCGGGAGCTCCTACAATGAGCAGTTCTTC. This chain links TRBV4-3 with TRBJ2-1; 7 nucleotides align to TRBD2. V shed 1 base, J shed 0 bases, and the junction held 6 bases outside the gene matches. The CDR3 contains 17 residues. In germline, CDR1 is LGHNA, CDR2 YSLEER.

There are a few counts of this clone. The chain is built from TRBV6-5 and TRBJ2-5; D uncertain. The CDR3 covers 13 residues. Trimming stripped 5 bases from V and 4 bases from J, with 11 bases between. Germline CDR1 MNHEY, CDR2 SVGAGI. This chain's CDR3 is CASSRAVAETQYF. The CDR3 DNA follows: TGTGCCAGCAGTCGGGCAGTAGCAGAGACCCAGTACTTC.

This clone showed up just a few times. This chain links TRBV6-1 with TRBJ2-3; D is uncertain. The CDR3 is 13 residues long. Trimming took 3 bases from V and 8 from J, leaving 12 bases between them. Germline values: CDR1 MNHNS, CDR2 SASEGT. The CDR3 bases are TGTGCCAGCAGTGAGGTCGGTGGCCGTACGCAGTATTTT. Translation: CASSEVGGRTQYF.

This clone was seen repeatedly, ten times or more. Other DNA sequences in this specimen translate into the identical CDR3. The chain couples TRBV5-4 to TRBJ1-2; D uncertain. V was pared by 0 bases and J by 3 bases, with 6 bases between. The CDR3 covers 13 residues. Per the germline V gene, CDR1 is SGHNT and CDR2 is YYREEE (reference sequence). The CDR3 bases are TGTGCCAGCAGCTTGGGACGGGACTATGGCTACACCTTC. This codes for CASSLGRDYGYTF.

This clone showed up many times. J is TRBJ2-3 and V is TRBV9; 9 bases align to TRBD2. Per germline, CDR1 SGDLS and CDR2 YYNGEE. The V and J ends lost 0 bases and 3 bases, in that order; junction bases with no gene match: 5. The CDR3 loop spans 16 amino acids. CDR3 region: CASSVGGGRATDTQYF. As DNA, the CDR3 is TGTGCCAGCAGCGTAGGAGGCGGGAGGGCTACAGATACGCAGTATTTT.

The chain combines TRBV29-1 with TRBJ1-1, with D maybe TRBD1 (6 bases). The CDR3 spans 15 residues. Trimming shortened V by 4 bases and J by 1 base, and 16 bases separated the two germline ends. Germline-derived CDR1 and CDR2 are SQVTM and ANQGSEA. The CDR3 nucleotides read TGCAGCGTTGCCATGGGGGCGCCGGGGAACACTGAAGCTTTCTTT. As protein: CSVAMGAPGNTEAFF.

This clone was seen only a few times. The chain employs TRBV18 and TRBJ2-5; D is possibly TRBD1 or TRBD2 (6 bases each). This CDR3 region has 18 residues. Per germline, CDR1 KGHSH and CDR2 LQKENI. Trimming removed 3 bases from V and 0 bases from J, with 20 bases in between. The CDR3 DNA follows: TGTGCCAGCTCACCTGTACAGGGAGGACTTCGTAACCAAGAGACCCAGTACTTC. It translates to CASSPVQGGLRNQETQYF.

A few counts support this clone. The chain is built from TRBV6-5 and TRBJ2-5, with TRBD2 identical over 8 bases. Germline-derived CDR1 and CDR2 are MNHEY and SVGAGI. The CDR3 is made up of 13 amino acids. V lost 5 bases to trimming and J lost 2 bases; unmatched junction nucleotides: 1. The CDR3 reads CASSPSGQETQYF. The CDR3 nucleotides are TGTGCCAGCAGTCCTAGCGGGCAAGAGACCCAGTACTTC.

As to this clone: The same CDR3 is also encoded by other DNA sequences in this sample. J is TRBJ1-1 and V is TRBV7-9, with unresolved D. The CDR3 consists of 13 residues. The V and J ends lost 3 bases and 2 bases respectively, with 7 bases between them. Germline-derived CDR1 and CDR2 are SEHNR and FQNEAQ (reference sequence). The CDR3 spells CASSFSANTEAFF. The CDR3 DNA follows: TGTGCCAGCAGCTTCAGTGCAAACACTGAAGCTTTCTTT. The whole variable domain, filled in from reference TRBV7-9 and TRBJ1-1, reads DTGVSQNPRHKITKRGQNVTFRCDPISEHNRLYWYRQTLGQGPEFLTYFQNEAQLEKSRLLSDRFSAERPKGSFSTLEIQRTEQGDSAMYLCASSFSANTEAFFGQGTRLTVV.

This clone has a handful of counts. The chain joins TRBV7-9 to TRBJ2-7; 8 bases match TRBD1. The trim removed 5 bases at V and 1 base at J, leaving 4 bases unmatched. The germline CDR1 and CDR2 sequences are SEHNR and FQNEAQ (reference sequence). The CDR3 contains 14 residues. For the CDR3, the DNA is TGTGCCAGCAGCCGGGACAGGTCGTCCTACGAGCAGTACTTC. As protein: CASSRDRSSYEQYF.

The J gene is TRBJ2-7, the V gene TRBV21-1; no DNA check was done on the table's D call, TRBD2. TRBV21-1 corresponds to a pseudogene. The CDR3 loop spans 14 amino acids. The CDR3 bases are TGTGCCAGCAGCAATACCACTCACTCCTACGAGCAGTACTTC. Residues: CASSNTTHSYEQYF.

This clone was detected ten times or more. The chain is built from TRBV18 and TRBJ2-1, with no clear D. Germline V gene sequence: CDR1 KGHSH, CDR2 LQKENI. This CDR3 has 15 residues. V dropped 5 bases and J dropped 7 bases, with 18 bases sitting between them. The CDR3 sequence is CASSSDLGTMNEQFF. The CDR3 DNA reads TGTGCCAGCTCATCAGATCTGGGTACTATGAATGAGCAGTTCTTC.